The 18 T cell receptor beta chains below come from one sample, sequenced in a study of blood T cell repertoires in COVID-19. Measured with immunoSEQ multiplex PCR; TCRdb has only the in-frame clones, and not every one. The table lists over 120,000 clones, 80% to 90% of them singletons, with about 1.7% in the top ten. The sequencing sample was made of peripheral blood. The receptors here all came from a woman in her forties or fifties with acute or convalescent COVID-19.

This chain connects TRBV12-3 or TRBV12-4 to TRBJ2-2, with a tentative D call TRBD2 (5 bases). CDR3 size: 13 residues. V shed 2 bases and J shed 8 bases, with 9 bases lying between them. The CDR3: CASSLWESGELFF. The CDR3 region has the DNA TGTGCCAGCAGTTTATGGGAGTCTGGGGAGCTGTTTTTT.

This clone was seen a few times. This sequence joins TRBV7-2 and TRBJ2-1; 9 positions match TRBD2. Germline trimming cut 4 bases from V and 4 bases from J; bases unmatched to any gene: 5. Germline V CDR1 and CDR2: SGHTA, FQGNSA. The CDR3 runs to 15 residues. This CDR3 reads CASSYGTSLYNEQFF. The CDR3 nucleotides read TGTGCCAGCAGCTACGGGACTAGCCTTTACAATGAGCAGTTCTTC.

CDR3 loop: CASSQVTGGTTEAFF. The DNA of the CDR3 is TGCGCCAGCAGCCAAGTCACAGGGGGCACCACTGAAGCTTTCTTT. V and J are TRBV4-1 and TRBJ1-1; 9 bases map to TRBD1. CDR3 size: 15 residues. After removal of 1 base from V and 4 bases from J, the junction contained 4 bases not matched to a gene. Germline V gives CDR1 MGHRA, CDR2 YSYEKL.

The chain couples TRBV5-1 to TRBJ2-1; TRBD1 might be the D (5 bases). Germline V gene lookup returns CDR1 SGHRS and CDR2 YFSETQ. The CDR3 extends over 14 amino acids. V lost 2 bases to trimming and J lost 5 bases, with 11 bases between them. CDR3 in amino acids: CASSFRGQDNEQFF. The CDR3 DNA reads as TGCGCCAGCAGCTTTAGGGGCCAGGACAATGAGCAGTTCTTC.

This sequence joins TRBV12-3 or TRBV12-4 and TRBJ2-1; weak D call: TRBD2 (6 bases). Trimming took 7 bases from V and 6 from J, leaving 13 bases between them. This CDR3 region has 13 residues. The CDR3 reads CASTQWEVNEQFF. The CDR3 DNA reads TGTGCCAGCACCCAGTGGGAGGTCAATGAGCAGTTCTTC.

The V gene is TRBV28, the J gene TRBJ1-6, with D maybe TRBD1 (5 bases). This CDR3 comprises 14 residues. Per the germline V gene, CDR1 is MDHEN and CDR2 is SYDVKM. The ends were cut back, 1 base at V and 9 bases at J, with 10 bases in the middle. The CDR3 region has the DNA TGTGCCAGCAGTTTATCTGGGGCCAGTTCACCCCTCCACTTT. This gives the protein CASSLSGASSPLHF.

CDR3 nucleotides: TGTGCCAGCAGTGAACAGGGGCATAACTATGGCTACACCTTC. This translates into CASSEQGHNYGYTF. The gene calls are TRBV2 and TRBJ1-2; TRBD1 might be the D (6 bases). Trimming took 2 bases from V and 1 from J, leaving 8 bases between them. The CDR3 has 14 amino acids. From germline, CDR1 is SNHLY and CDR2 FYNNEI.

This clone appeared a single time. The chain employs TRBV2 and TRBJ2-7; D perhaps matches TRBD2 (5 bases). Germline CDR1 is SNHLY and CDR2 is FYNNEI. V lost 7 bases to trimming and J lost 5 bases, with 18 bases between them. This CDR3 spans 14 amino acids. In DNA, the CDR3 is TGTGCCAGCACCGTACAGTCGAGGGCCCACGAGCAGTACTTC. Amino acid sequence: CASTVQSRAHEQYF.

DNA for the CDR3: TGTGCCAGCAGCCTTGTAGAGAATCGGTCACCCCTCCACTTT. It yields the protein CASSLVENRSPLHF. The chain couples TRBV3-1 (or the pseudogene TRBV3-2) to TRBJ1-6; D is unresolved. CDR3 length: 14 amino acids. The V end lost 4 bases, the J end lost 10 bases, and 14 bases lay between the germline ends. Germline values: CDR1 LGHDT, CDR2 YNNKEL (reference sequence).

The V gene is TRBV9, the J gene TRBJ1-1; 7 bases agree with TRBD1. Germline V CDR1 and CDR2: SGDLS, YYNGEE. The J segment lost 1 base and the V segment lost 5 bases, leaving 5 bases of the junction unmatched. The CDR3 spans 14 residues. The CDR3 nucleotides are TGTGCCAGCAGTCCAGGGGGGAGGAACACTGAAGCTTTCTTT. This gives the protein CASSPGGRNTEAFF.

The CDR3 reads CASSEQGARQPQHF. DNA of the CDR3: TGTGCCAGTAGTGAACAGGGGGCTAGGCAGCCCCAGCATTTT. The chain uses TRBV19 and TRBJ1-5; 9 bases are a match to TRBD1. Per the germline V gene, CDR1 is LNHDA and CDR2 is SQIVND (reference sequence). The V gene end was trimmed by 5 bases and the J gene end by 7 bases; junction bases not matched to a gene: 6. The CDR3 loop spans 14 amino acids.

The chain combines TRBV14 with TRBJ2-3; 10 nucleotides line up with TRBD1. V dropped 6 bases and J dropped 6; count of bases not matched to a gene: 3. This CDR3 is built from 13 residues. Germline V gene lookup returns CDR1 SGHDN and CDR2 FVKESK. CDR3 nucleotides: TGTGCCAGCAGGGGACAGGGGACGGATACGCAGTATTTT. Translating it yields CASRGQGTDTQYF.

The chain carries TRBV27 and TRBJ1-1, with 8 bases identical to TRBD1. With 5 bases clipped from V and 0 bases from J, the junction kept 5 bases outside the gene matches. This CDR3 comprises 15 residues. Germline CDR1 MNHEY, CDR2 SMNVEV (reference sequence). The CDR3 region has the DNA TGTGCCAGCAGTGATACAGGGGGGGTGAACACTGAAGCTTTCTTT. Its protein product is CASSDTGGVNTEAFF.

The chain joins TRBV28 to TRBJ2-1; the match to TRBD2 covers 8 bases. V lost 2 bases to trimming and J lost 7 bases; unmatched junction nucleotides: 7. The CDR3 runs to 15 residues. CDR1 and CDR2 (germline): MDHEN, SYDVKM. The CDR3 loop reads CASSLAGGLVNEQFF. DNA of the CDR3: TGTGCCAGCAGTTTAGCGGGGGGCCTAGTAAATGAGCAGTTCTTC.

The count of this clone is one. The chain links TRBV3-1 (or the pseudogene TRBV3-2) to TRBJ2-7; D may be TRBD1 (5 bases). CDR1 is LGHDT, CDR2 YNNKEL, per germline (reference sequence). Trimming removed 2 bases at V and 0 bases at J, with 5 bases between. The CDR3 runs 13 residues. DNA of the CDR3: TGTGCCAGCAGCCAACAGGGCTCCTACGAGCAGTACTTC. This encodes CASSQQGSYEQYF.

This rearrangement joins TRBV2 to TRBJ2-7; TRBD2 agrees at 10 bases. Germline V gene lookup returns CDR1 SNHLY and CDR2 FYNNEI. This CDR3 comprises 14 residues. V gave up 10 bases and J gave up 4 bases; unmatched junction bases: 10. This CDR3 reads CATRWTSGAYEQYF. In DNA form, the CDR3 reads TGTGCCACCCGTTGGACTAGCGGAGCATACGAGCAGTACTTC.

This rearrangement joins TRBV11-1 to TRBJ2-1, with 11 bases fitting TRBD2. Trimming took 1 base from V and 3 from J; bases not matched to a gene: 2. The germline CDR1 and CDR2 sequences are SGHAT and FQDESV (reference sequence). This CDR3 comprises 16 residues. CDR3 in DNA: TGTGCCAGCAGCTTAGGGGGACTAGCGGACTACAATGAGCAGTTCTTC. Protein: CASSLGGLADYNEQFF. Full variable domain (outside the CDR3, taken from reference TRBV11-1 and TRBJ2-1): EAEVAQSPRYKITEKSQAVAFWCDPISGHATLYWYRQILGQGPELLVQFQDESVVDDSQLPKDRFSAERLKGVDSTLKIQPAELGDSAMYLCASSLGGLADYNEQFFGPGTRLTVL.

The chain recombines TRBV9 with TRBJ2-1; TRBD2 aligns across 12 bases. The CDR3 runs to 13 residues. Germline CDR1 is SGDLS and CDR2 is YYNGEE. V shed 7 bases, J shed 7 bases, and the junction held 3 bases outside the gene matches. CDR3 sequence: CASRTSGENEQFF. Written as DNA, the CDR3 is TGTGCCAGCCGGACTAGCGGGGAGAATGAGCAGTTCTTC.